Below are 27 T cell receptor beta chains sequenced from a single sample in a study of blood T cells in healthy people across ages. Through a sample-barcoded 5' primer and a J-beta primer mix, a second PCR was run for roughly 6 to 11 cycles. TCRdb itself ran the 5' RACE reads through MiXCR, one entry per CDR3 protein. The sample contains 1.5 million to 2 million distinct CDR3 sequences, 40% to 55% of which appear only once. Sequenced: blood. The receptors were sampled from a woman between 40 and 55 years old in good health.

This clonotype was counted between two and nine times. The V call is TRBV20-1, the J call TRBJ1-2; D gene unclear. This CDR3 spans 12 amino acids. V lost 1 base, J lost 4 bases, and 7 bases lay in between. Germline V gives CDR1 DFQATT, CDR2 SNEGSKA (reference sequence). The DNA for the CDR3 is TGCAGTGCTAGAGGGAGGATCTATGGCTACACCTTC. Its translation is CSARGRIYGYTF.

This rearrangement joins TRBV6-6 to TRBJ2-5; D is ambiguous. The germline gives CDR1 MNHNY, CDR2 SVGAGI (reference sequence). V dropped 2 bases and J dropped 2 bases, with 12 bases sitting between them. The CDR3 sequence is 15 residues long. The CDR3 DNA reads TGTGCCAGCAGTTACGTCGGCAGATATCAAGAGACCCAGTACTTC. Its translation: CASSYVGRYQETQYF.

This clonotype was recorded a few times. This chain links TRBV5-1 with TRBJ2-3; D possibly corresponds to TRBD2 (5 bases). Trimming pared 4 bases from V and 5 bases from J, leaving 11 bases between. Germline lookup yields CDR1 SGHRS and CDR2 YFSETQ. The CDR3 contains 13 residues. The CDR3 nucleotides read TGCGCCAGCAGCCCAAACGGAGGAGATACGCAGTATTTT. Its protein is CASSPNGGDTQYF.

This clonotype was seen only once. The rearrangement uses TRBV6-5 and TRBJ1-2, with D unclear. The CDR3 sequence is 15 residues long. The germline CDR1 and CDR2 sequences are MNHEY and SVGAGI. The germline V and J ends were trimmed by 0 bases and 7 bases, with 15 bases remaining between them. The CDR3, as DNA: TGTGCCAGCAGTTACTCGAGGTGGCCTGAGATTGGCTACACCTTC. Protein product: CASSYSRWPEIGYTF.

This clonotype was seen just once. The chain recombines TRBV15 with TRBJ2-1; tentatively, D is TRBD2 (6 bases). Germline values: CDR1 LNHNV, CDR2 YYDKDF (reference sequence). Trimming left V 0 bases short and J 7 bases short, with 13 bases between. CDR3 length: 15 amino acids. The CDR3 nucleotides are TGTGCCACCAGCAGAGATACTCTAGCGCGGAATGAGCAGTTCTTC. Encoded protein: CATSRDTLARNEQFF.

The chain has TRBV12-3 or TRBV12-4 and TRBJ2-4; the match to TRBD2 covers 10 bases. The CDR3 runs 17 residues. V was pared by 2 bases and J by 1 base, with 5 bases of the junction left unmatched. The CDR3 DNA reads TGTGCCAGCAGTTTATCAGCGGGGGGGCTGGCCAAAAACATTCAGTACTTC. Its translation is CASSLSAGGLAKNIQYF.

As to this clonotype: The junction departs from the called germline gene at one end, perhaps through a read error. The genes are TRBV4-2 and TRBJ1-2; 7 bases match TRBD1. This CDR3 has 17 amino acids. Germline lookup yields CDR1 LGHNA and CDR2 YNFKEQ. As DNA, the CDR3 is TGTGCCAGCAGCCAAGAAAGCTCGGGACAGAGGAACTATGGCTGCACCTTC. Translating it yields CASSQESSGQRNYGCTF.

This sequence joins TRBV29-1 and TRBJ2-3, with D perhaps matching TRBD1 or TRBD2 (5 bases each). Germline-derived CDR1 and CDR2 are SQVTM and ANQGSEA. This CDR3 spans 15 amino acids. The V end lost 5 bases, the J end lost 4 bases, and 19 bases lay between the germline ends. In nucleotides, the CDR3 is TGCAGCGTTCTAAGACATGAGGGGTTGTCAGATACGCAGTATTTT. Translating gives CSVLRHEGLSDTQYF.

The chain carries TRBV5-1 and TRBJ2-5, with D perhaps matching TRBD1 or TRBD2 (5 bases each). Germline CDR1 and CDR2: SGHRS and YFSETQ. The CDR3 runs to 14 residues. Trimming took off 3 bases at V and 10 bases at J, with 19 bases between the two ends. The DNA for the CDR3 is TGCGCCAGCAGCTCGGGACCACCAGATCAGGACCAGTACTTC. It codes for CASSSGPPDQDQYF.

V gene TRBV3-1 combines with J gene TRBJ2-3; D not certain. Trimming took off 6 bases at V and 6 bases at J, with 10 bases between the two ends. This CDR3 region has 12 residues. In germline, CDR1 is LGHDT, CDR2 YNNKEL (reference sequence). The CDR3 nucleotides read TGTGCCAGCAGTGACCTCATGGATACGCAGTATTTT. Protein product: CASSDLMDTQYF.

The chain couples TRBV7-2 to TRBJ1-2; D is perhaps TRBD1 (5 bases). Per the germline V gene, CDR1 is SGHTA and CDR2 is FQGNSA. CDR3 length: 15 amino acids. V gave up 3 bases and J gave up 0 bases, with 11 bases separating them. CDR3 coding DNA: TGTGCCAGCAGCTTTTCGGGGCCGACTAACTATGGCTACACCTTC. This gives the protein CASSFSGPTNYGYTF.

J is TRBJ2-5 and V is TRBV24-1; 8 bases fit TRBD2. V shed 4 bases, J shed 7 bases, and the junction held 10 bases outside the gene matches. The germline V gene has CDR1 KGHDR and CDR2 SFDVKD. The CDR3 is made up of 15 amino acids. CDR3 DNA sequence: TGTGCCACCAGTGAGGCCGGGGGGGATTCTGGGACCCAGTACTTC. It codes for CATSEAGGDSGTQYF.

In its sample, this clonotype was seen a few times. The V gene is TRBV7-9, the J gene TRBJ2-7; D possibly corresponds to TRBD2 (6 bases). The germline CDR1 and CDR2 sequences are SEHNR and FQNEAQ (reference sequence). The CDR3 has 14 amino acids. V gave up 5 bases and J gave up 5 bases, with 16 bases separating them. CDR3 bases: TGTGCCAGCAGCCAAATGGGCCCGGGAGACGAGCAGTACTTC. Its translation: CASSQMGPGDEQYF.

The chain couples TRBV5-6 to TRBJ2-1; D remains ambiguous. From germline, CDR1 is SGHDT and CDR2 YYEEEE. There are 16 residues in the CDR3. V shed 0 bases and J shed 3 bases, with 13 bases lying between them. The CDR3 DNA reads as TGTGCCAGCAGCTTGGTGACCACCCTTATCTACAATGAGCAGTTCTTC. It codes for CASSLVTTLIYNEQFF.

This clonotype was counted only a few times. The chain uses TRBV27 and TRBJ2-1; 7 bases fit TRBD2. The CDR3 extends over 16 amino acids. V was pared by 4 bases and J by 5 bases, with 11 bases of the junction left unmatched. The germline V gene has CDR1 MNHEY and CDR2 SMNVEV (reference sequence). The CDR3, as DNA: TGTGCCAGCAGTTCGTTCCGGGGGGTATTAAACAATGAGCAGTTCTTC. Translating it yields CASSSFRGVLNNEQFF.

A few counts support this clonotype. The chain uses TRBV9 and TRBJ1-6; 8 bases are shared with TRBD1. This CDR3 spans 15 amino acids. V trimming: 4 bases; J trimming: 7 bases; junction bases outside the gene matches: 7. Germline loops: CDR1 SGDLS, CDR2 YYNGEE. CDR3: CASSLQTGANSPLHF. The CDR3 DNA reads TGTGCCAGCAGCCTCCAGACAGGGGCAAATTCACCCCTCCACTTT.

As concerns this clonotype: Being one base from a much bigger clone, this may be a read error. The rearrangement links TRBV6-2 or TRBV6-3 to TRBJ2-4; 9 nucleotides match TRBD1. CDR1 MNHEY and CDR2 SVGEGT come from the germline V gene. CDR3 length equals 14 residues. V was pared by 5 bases and J by 13 bases, with 12 bases of the junction left unmatched. The CDR3 here is CASSPGQGRNGQYF. In DNA, the CDR3 is TGTGCCAGCAGTCCGGGACAGGGTCGCAACGGGCAGTACTTC.

On this clonotype itself: This may arise from a read error, as a much more abundant clone is one base away. This chain links TRBV7-2 with TRBJ2-5; TRBD1 or TRBD2 may be the D gene (5 bases each). V dropped 5 bases and J dropped 7 bases, with 17 bases sitting between them. The CDR3 runs to 14 residues. Germline assignment: CDR1 SGHTA and CDR2 FQGNSA. CDR3 nucleotide sequence: TGTGCCAGCAGCGTAGAAGGACCGGGGCGGACCCAGTACTTC. It translates to CASSVEGPGRTQYF.

The chain couples TRBV27 to TRBJ2-1, with 12 bases fitting TRBD2. The CDR3 is made up of 18 amino acids. Trimming cost V 4 bases and J 0 bases; bases outside gene matches: 7. Germline-derived CDR1 and CDR2 are MNHEY and SMNVEV (reference sequence). Here the CDR3 DNA reads TGTGCCAGCAGTTCAAGGACTAGCGGGAAGAGCTCCTACAATGAGCAGTTCTTC. It translates to CASSSRTSGKSSYNEQFF.

The rearrangement links TRBV20-1 to TRBJ2-3; 8 bases are shared with TRBD2. V trimming: 7 bases; J trimming: 3 bases; junction bases outside the gene matches: 12. CDR3 length equals 15 residues. CDR1 and CDR2 (germline): DFQATT, SNEGSKA (reference sequence). DNA for the CDR3: TGCAGTGTCTCGGGACTAGATACCCCAACAGATACGCAGTATTTT. Its protein product is CSVSGLDTPTDTQYF.

In its sample, this clonotype was seen a few times. This chain uses TRBV7-6 with TRBJ2-3; TRBD2 agrees at 7 bases. This CDR3 region has 14 residues. Germline V gene sequence: CDR1 SGHVS, CDR2 FNYEAQ. The trim removed 8 bases at V and 3 bases at J, leaving 8 bases unmatched. In DNA form, the CDR3 reads TGTGCCAGCGGCTCCGGGGGGTTTACAGATACGCAGTATTTT. Encoded protein: CASGSGGFTDTQYF.

The genes are TRBV20-1 and TRBJ2-7, with 8 nucleotides matching TRBD2. With 0 bases clipped from V and 6 bases from J, the junction kept 10 bases outside the gene matches. In germline, CDR1 is DFQATT, CDR2 SNEGSKA (reference sequence). This CDR3 has 15 residues. The CDR3 is CSARDPGLVLLEQYF. In nucleotides, the CDR3 is TGCAGTGCTAGAGATCCGGGACTAGTGCTCCTCGAGCAGTACTTC.

The chain carries TRBV6-5 and TRBJ1-4; 8 positions match TRBD1. The ends lost 0 bases at V and 8 bases at J; junction bases unmatched: 8. The CDR3 contains 16 residues. Looked up from germline, CDR1 is MNHEY and CDR2 is SVGAGI. The CDR3 DNA follows: TGTGCCAGCAGTTACTCGATGGACAGGGCGTGGGAAAAACTGTTTTTT. This translates into CASSYSMDRAWEKLFF.

The chain recombines TRBV29-1 with TRBJ2-3; the D gene could be TRBD1 or TRBD2 (5 bases each). V lost 4 bases to trimming and J lost 0 bases, with 20 bases between them. Germline values: CDR1 SQVTM, CDR2 ANQGSEA. The CDR3 has 17 amino acids. The CDR3 region is CSVGGVSRPSSTDTQYF. CDR3 sequence (DNA): TGCAGCGTTGGAGGGGTATCCAGGCCATCTAGCACAGATACGCAGTATTTT.

The chain recombines TRBV3-1 with TRBJ1-2; weak D call: TRBD1 (6 bases). The V gene's germline CDR1 is LGHDT and CDR2 YNNKEL (reference sequence). V shed 1 base and J shed 7 bases, with 16 bases lying between them. This CDR3 is 15 amino acids long. The CDR3 DNA sequence: TGTGCCAGCAGCCAAGTGGGGCAGGGGAAGAGTGGCTACACCTTC. Its protein product is CASSQVGQGKSGYTF.

This clonotype has more than one count but fewer than ten. This CDR3 is CASSLQGEKDTQYF. The CDR3 nucleotides read TGCGCCAGCAGCTTGCAGGGGGAAAAAGATACGCAGTATTTT. This rearrangement joins TRBV5-1 to TRBJ2-3, with 7 bases lining up with TRBD1. In germline, CDR1 is SGHRS, CDR2 YFSETQ. J was trimmed by 5 bases and V by 1 base; bases with no gene match: 4. The CDR3 contains 14 residues.

This chain joins TRBV5-1 and TRBJ2-3, with 9 nucleotides matching TRBD2. The CDR3 contains 17 residues. V lost 3 bases and J lost 4; bases outside the gene matches: 12. CDR1 is SGHRS, CDR2 YFSETQ, per germline. The CDR3 region has the DNA TGCGCCAGCAGCTCCCTCATGGCGGGGGGGATGGCAGATACGCAGTATTTT. Protein sequence: CASSSLMAGGMADTQYF.